This TCR beta chain was identified in a study of cytomegalovirus exposure and HLA in healthy donors. Using immunoSEQ multiplex PCR, the repertoire was profiled, and TCRdb retains in-frame clones only, with some absent. Among roughly 150,000 clones, roughly 79% were seen once, and the ten largest hold 30%. J was trimmed by 4 bases and V by 5 bases; bases with no gene match: 9. The CDR3 runs to 15 residues. Germline V lookup: CDR1 SSHAT, CDR2 FNYEAQ (reference sequence). In the case of this clone: The antigen remains undetermined.

The donors were members of the roughly 120-subject validation cohort (separate from the approximately 670-subject first cohort). Study conclusions and caveats: In vitro work confirmed that a few CMV-associated chains recognize CMV antigens. The study labeled 164 TCR beta chains cytomegalovirus-associated. In the 130 or so validation repertoires, a later analysis found that first-cohort TCR clusters tended to co-occur.

The receptor's source is a man aged 30-40 years in good health and CMV-seropositive. Sequencing was performed on PBMCs. The chain uses TRBV7-7 and TRBJ2-5; 8 nucleotides agree with TRBD2. The DNA for the CDR3 is TGTGCCAGCAGCCACAACCCGGGGGGGTCAGAGACCCAGTACTTC. Its translation is CASSHNPGGSETQYF.